These T cell receptor beta chains were read from a single sample in a study of T cells in localized non-small cell lung cancer. Sequenced by immunoSEQ multiplex PCR; TCRdb stores in-frame clones only, minus some. The sample has some 52,000 clones; around 82% are singletons. Here the sequenced sample was PBMCs, taken before any cancer treatment. These receptor sequences come from a woman between 40 and 69 years old with stage II lung adenocarcinoma. Each CDR3 is given with its conserved first and last residue. Fields, in order: V gene, D gene, CDR3 length, J gene, clone size, CDR3 protein, CDR3 DNA. D genes are given only for firm matches. The size entry is marked missing in some rows and otherwise reads once, few, many or a size class.

>TRBV4-2|TRBD1|17|TRBJ2-7|NA
CASSQALRDRDRGEQYF
TGTGCCAGCAGCCAAGCTCTCCGGGACAGGGATAGAGGCGAGCAGTACTTC
>TRBV19|NA|15|TRBJ2-3|NA
CASSMGEISTDTQYF
TGTGCCAGTAGTATGGGGGAAATTAGCACAGATACGCAGTATTTT
>TRBV30|NA|10|TRBJ2-5|NA
CAWGEETQYF
TGTGCCTGGGGTGAAGAGACCCAGTACTTC
>TRBV28|NA|13|TRBJ2-7|NA
CASSLGLTYEQYF
TGTGCCAGCAGTTTAGGTCTAACCTACGAGCAGTACTTC
>TRBV5-6|TRBD2|17|TRBJ2-3|NA
CASSLASSGVYTDTQYF
TGTGCCAGCAGCTTGGCTTCCAGCGGGGTGTACACAGATACGCAGTATTTT
>TRBV4-1|TRBD2|18|TRBJ2-3|NA
CASSQAELAGGFTDTQYF
TGCGCCAGCAGCCAAGCAGAACTAGCGGGGGGTTTCACAGATACGCAGTATTTT
>TRBV9|TRBD2|16|TRBJ2-5|once
CASSPLAGAIQETQYF
TGTGCCAGCAGCCCGTTAGCGGGGGCAATTCAAGAGACCCAGTACTTC
>TRBV7-9|TRBD2|17|TRBJ2-1|NA
CASSPGTSGGIDNEQFF
TGTGCCAGCAGCCCAGGGACTAGCGGGGGGATCGATAATGAGCAGTTCTTC
>TRBV2|NA|16|TRBJ1-1|NA
CASSEFGTHDGTEAFF
TGTGCCAGCAGTGAGTTCGGGACACACGATGGCACTGAAGCTTTCTTT
>TRBV7-9|NA|11|TRBJ1-1|few
CASSLTSEAFF
TGTGCCAGCAGCTTAACCTCTGAAGCTTTCTTT